This is a list of T cell receptor beta chains from one sample in a study of response to subunit inactivated influenza vaccine. TCRdb redid the calling of the RT-PCR reads with MiXCR, one entry per CDR3 protein. The table lists 550,000 to 800,000 distinct CDR3 sequences, 14% of them singletons. Sequenced here: PBMCs from blood, sampled around 14 days before vaccination. The source of these receptors is a man in his fifties who received an inactivated influenza vaccine. Each CDR3 is given with its conserved first and last residue.

v_gene	CDR3aa
TRBV9	CASSASAGVLDEQYF
TRBV6-1	CASSEDDYYNYNEQFF
TRBV12-3/TRBV12-4	CASSLRTGDEQYF
TRBV12-3/TRBV12-4	CASRRQANTEAFF
TRBV10-3	CAISAPTSGGGVGTDTQYF
TRBV20-1	CSARGSGVVVNTEAFF
TRBV5-1	CASSLAGTTTSEQYF
TRBV7-9	CASSYLGSSGELFF
TRBV6-2/TRBV6-3	CASSYFREVGRNEQFF
TRBV24-1	CATSTALADHTDTQYF
TRBV5-1	CASSLEATGDTQYF
TRBV20-1	CSASYWESTDTQYF
TRBV12-3/TRBV12-4	CASSSGPQPQHF
TRBV4-3	CASSQAASGTGNTIYF
TRBV20-1	CSAAPLSAGETQYF
TRBV7-9	CASRNLMQGSLYEQYF
TRBV20-1	CSARDRAGGYTF
TRBV10-3	CAIREVGNEQFF
TRBV4-2	CASSQEADYEQYF
TRBV3-1	CASSQETGAMNTEAFF